The TCR beta chain described here comes from a study of human T cells and chemical hapten exposure (dated by TCRdb to about 2021). At the level of the whole study: For sensitization, 2% DPC in acetone was applied to an approximately 2 cm by approximately 2 cm area of upper inner arm skin. The mostly female patient cohort included alopecia areata with under or over 50% scalp involvement, alopecia totalis and alopecia universalis. Patch testing on the upper back used Finn chambers containing 0.01% DPC, with scoring done after 6 days according to International Contact Dermatitis Research Group standards. For TCR sequencing, blood came from over 25 alopecia patients at anywhere from one to four time points (pre-sensitization, 2, 6 and 24 weeks). Patient blood was sampled pre-sensitization (week 0) and at 2, 6 and about 24 weeks after DPC sensitization. The libraries were sequenced as a pool, and the TCR yield per sample differed mostly because of small variations in library volumes within the pool. Patients additionally received weekly therapeutic DPC doses to the scalp throughout the approximately 24-week study period. This study followed changes in the peripheral blood TCR repertoire in vivo during primary and secondary sensitization of alopecia patients to the hapten diphenylcyclopropenone (DPC). On the study overall, not on this receptor specifically: All patients had alopecia, a presumed autoimmune disease, so their immune response might differ from that of healthy individuals. After repeated subsampling, the strength of the expansion versus patch-test correlation and the threshold at which it became significant changed. Significantly more large CDR3 similarity clusters were formed by expanded TCRs than by pre-sensitization or healthy control sets, consistent with antigen-driven responses. Patch test score was positively correlated with the number of PT1 expanded TCRs, with significance at thresholds 8, 16 and 32 but not at 4. DPC sensitization did not change the number of TCRs with a frequency above 1 in 1000, and there was no evidence of changes in global repertoire structure.

Libraries were built with RACE. Reads for this sample came from a NextSeq 500. Library preparation attached unique molecular identifiers to individual cDNA molecules for quantitative, reproducible TCR counting. Both TCR alpha and TCR beta chains were sequenced from each blood RNA sample. The original methods were these. Samples had a median of roughly 100,000 TCRs, with a range from roughly 23,224 to 700,000. The Decombinator software suite was used to annotate the V, J and CDR3 of the TCR reads. For the PS versus PT1 abundance plots, all samples were subsampled to the same number of TCRs (28,000). Expanded TCRs were defined as absent before sensitization and observed at least eight times at the 2-week time point. TCRdb trimmed public reads at Q25 via fastp, called clones via MiXCR and kept in-frame beta chains. CDR3 protein duplicates are merged, each entry listing the most common genes and DNA. The V and J calls shown here were made by TCRdb, not taken from the authors' results. Present in this sample are under 120,000 distinct CDR3 sequences, roughly 11% of which were seen just once. 3% to 4.5% of the sample is taken by the ten largest.

The CDR3 sequence holds 12 residues, the cysteine and phenylalanine included. The only DNA kept is the CDR3, 36 bases in frame from the first base. The germline V gene sets CDR1 to SGHTA and CDR2 to FQGNSA. The junction carries 5 bases between V and J, which are trimmed by 3 bases and 2 bases respectively. This clonotype has more than one count but fewer than ten. Its antigen is still unknown. No base quality information exists; no much larger clone differs at one position. The sample's time point label is to be understood as: patch test 1, 2 weeks after DPC sensitization. This specimen's treatment or condition label, interpreted: therapeutic diphenylcyclopropenone sensitization with weekly scalp DPC. Blood at each patch-test visit was drawn before the patch test was applied. Patients were eligible if aged 18 to 70, diagnosed with alopecia and judged suitable for DPC therapy, and pregnant patients were excluded. Unfractionated whole blood was collected in Tempus Blood RNA tubes, and total RNA was extracted from that blood.

The V and J genes are TRBV7-2 and TRBJ2-7; no D gene is confidently identified. The clonotype was recovered from a woman aged 40 to 49 with alopecia areata. Some clones in this sample may be carry-over from other donors' samples. The sample consisted of whole blood, taken in connection with sensitization to the hapten diphenylcyclopropenone (DPC). The DNA sequence is given as TGTGCCAGCAGCTTCGTTGCCTACGAGCAGTACTTC. It encodes CASSFVAYEQYF.